Presented here are 20 T cell receptor beta chains from one specimen sequenced in a study of T cells in Graves' hyperthyroidism and ophthalmopathy. The CDR3 regions of TCR beta were amplified from RNA transcripts. TCR CDR3 underwent first-round RT-PCR with the HTBI primer set. TCRdb itself ran the multiplex PCR reads through MiXCR, one entry per CDR3 protein. The repertoire holds approximately 480,000 distinct CDR3 sequences, with less than 25% as singletons. Sequences were obtained from blood. These receptors all come from a young man with Graves' hyperthyroidism.

At least ten counts were recorded for this clonotype. The chain carries TRBV6-1 and TRBJ1-5; 7 bases are a match to TRBD1. The CDR3 runs to 13 residues. The V gene end was trimmed by 4 bases and the J gene end by 5 bases; junction bases not matched to a gene: 2. The germline gives CDR1 MNHNS, CDR2 SASEGT. CDR3 in DNA: TGTGCCAGCAGTGTAGGACAGGATCAGCCCCAGCATTTT. Amino acids: CASSVGQDQPQHF.

The sample holds many counts of this clonotype. CDR3 nucleotide sequence: TGTGCCAGCACCCCTCGAGACGGCCTTTATGGCTACACCTTC. This gives the protein CASTPRDGLYGYTF. The J gene is TRBJ1-2, the V gene TRBV9; D unclear. CDR1 and CDR2 (germline): SGDLS, YYNGEE. V lost 6 bases and J 5 bases, leaving 17 bases between the germline ends. This CDR3 spans 14 amino acids.

The sample holds many counts of this clonotype. The chain joins TRBV11-1 to TRBJ2-2; weak D call: TRBD1 (7 bases). Per germline, CDR1 SGHAT and CDR2 FQDESV (reference sequence). V was pared by 3 bases and J by 0 bases, with 11 bases between. This CDR3 has 16 residues. CDR3 sequence (DNA): TGTGCCAGCAGCTTGGGGGGACAGCCGAACACCGGGGAGCTGTTTTTT. Translated: CASSLGGQPNTGELFF.

The rearrangement links TRBV9 to TRBJ2-5; 9 bases are shared with TRBD2. This CDR3 is 17 amino acids long. Per germline, CDR1 SGDLS and CDR2 YYNGEE. Trimming cost V 0 bases and J 1 base; bases outside gene matches: 7. Written as DNA, the CDR3 is TGTGCCAGCAGCGTAGCTACGAGCGGGGGGTTCCAAGAGACCCAGTACTTC. Its protein product is CASSVATSGGFQETQYF.

The chain has TRBV12-3 or TRBV12-4 and TRBJ1-2; no clear D. Between the trimmed V and J ends, which lost 6 bases and 8 bases, there was a span of 16 bases. There are 13 residues in the CDR3. This CDR3 is CASRTSNGLGYTF. The CDR3 nucleotides are TGTGCCAGCAGAACCTCGAACGGGTTGGGCTACACCTTC.

The chain joins TRBV18 to TRBJ1-1; D not resolved. Germline V gene lookup returns CDR1 KGHSH and CDR2 LQKENI. This CDR3 has 16 amino acids. V was pared by 2 bases and J by 4 bases, with 17 bases between. CDR3 amino acids: CASSPALTTFPTEAFF. CDR3 DNA sequence: TGTGCCAGCTCACCAGCCCTCACAACATTTCCCACTGAAGCTTTCTTT. Using reference TRBV18 and TRBJ1-1 for the parts outside the CDR3, the full variable domain is NAGVMQNPRHLVRRRGQEARLRCSPMKGHSHVYWYRQLPEEGLKFMVYLQKENIIDESGMPKERFSAEFPKEGPSILRIQQVVRGDSAAYFCASSPALTTFPTEAFFGQGTRLTVV.

The chain recombines TRBV4-1 with TRBJ2-7; D gene uncertain. The CDR3 length is 15 residues. Germline CDR1 MGHRA, CDR2 YSYEKL. V gave up 5 bases and J gave up 0 bases, with 14 bases separating them. The CDR3 DNA follows: TGCGCCAGCAGCTACCTCTACAGACTCTCCTACGAGCAGTACTTC. Protein product: CASSYLYRLSYEQYF.

This chain links TRBV6-1 with TRBJ1-2; D call uncertain. In germline, CDR1 is MNHNS, CDR2 SASEGT. V was trimmed by 5 bases and J by 6 bases, leaving 10 bases between them. The CDR3 is made up of 12 amino acids. DNA for the CDR3: TGTGCCAGCAGTCGGGCAGCGGATGGCTACACCTTC. This sequence encodes CASSRAADGYTF.

V and J are TRBV11-1 and TRBJ2-2; the D gene could be TRBD1 or TRBD2 (5 bases each). The CDR3 loop spans 16 amino acids. V lost 6 bases, J lost 2 bases, and 16 bases lay in between. CDR1 is SGHAT and CDR2 is FQDESV in the germline V gene (reference sequence). CDR3 in amino acids: CASSSIRGANTGELFF. The CDR3 coding sequence is TGTGCCAGCAGTTCTATCCGAGGGGCTAACACCGGGGAGCTGTTTTTT.

At least ten counts were recorded for this clonotype. The chain is built from TRBV14 and TRBJ1-2; D is undetermined. Germline values: CDR1 SGHDN, CDR2 FVKESK. The CDR3 runs to 20 residues. The V and J ends lost 0 bases and 3 bases respectively, with 26 bases between them. The CDR3 sequence: CASSQEGCGPLCGRDYGYTF. The DNA for the CDR3 is TGTGCCAGCAGCCAAGAAGGGTGTGGACCGCTCTGCGGTAGGGACTATGGCTACACCTTC.

This clonotype was observed many times. The chain employs TRBV5-4 and TRBJ1-2, with a weak D call TRBD1 (5 bases). Germline CDR1 and CDR2: SGHNT and YYREEE (reference sequence). The CDR3 extends over 13 amino acids. Trimming removed 0 bases from V and 6 bases from J, with 9 bases in between. DNA for the CDR3: TGTGCCAGCAGCTTGGTGGGGGGGGATGGCTACACCTTC. This sequence encodes CASSLVGGDGYTF.

This clonotype came up a few times. The rearrangement joins TRBV28 to TRBJ1-5, with D perhaps matching TRBD1 (5 bases). Deletions cut 11 bases from V and 6 bases from J, with 23 bases between. CDR1 is MDHEN, CDR2 SYDVKM, per germline. The CDR3 covers 15 residues. The CDR3 loop is CASCREGKTVQPQHF. The CDR3 DNA reads TGTGCCTCCTGCAGGGAGGGAAAAACTGTTCAGCCCCAGCATTTT.

J is TRBJ2-7 and V is TRBV11-2; D not resolved. The CDR3 is 17 amino acids. CDR1 is SGHAT and CDR2 is FQNNGV in the germline V gene. The V end was cut by 5 bases, the J end by 2 bases, with 22 bases between. CDR3 nucleotides: TGTGCCAGCAGCCCCCCTTCGGGTCTGGCGGCCACCTACGAGCAGTACTTC. It is translated as CASSPPSGLAATYEQYF.

The sample holds many counts of this clonotype. The chain employs TRBV6-5 and TRBJ1-1; D gene unclear. The germline CDR1 and CDR2 sequences are MNHEY and SVGAGI. The germline V and J ends were trimmed by 4 bases and 3 bases, with 9 bases remaining between them. The CDR3 totals 13 residues. This CDR3 reads CASSSILDTEAFF. In DNA, the CDR3 is TGTGCCAGCAGTTCTATTTTGGACACTGAAGCTTTCTTT.

This clonotype was detected ten times or more. The CDR3 protein is CAWSQDSETEAFF. CDR3 bases: TGTGCCTGGAGTCAGGACTCGGAGACTGAAGCTTTCTTT. The chain couples TRBV30 to TRBJ1-1; D gene uncertain. V was cut by 2 bases and J by 5 bases, with 12 bases left in between. CDR3 length: 13 residues. The V gene's germline CDR1 is GTSNPN and CDR2 SVGIG (reference sequence).

The table lists this clonotype with a few counts. The chain is built from TRBV11-2 and TRBJ2-6; 7 nucleotides line up with TRBD1. The CDR3 runs 13 residues. Germline lookup yields CDR1 SGHAT and CDR2 FQNNGV. V shed 1 base, J shed 11 bases, and the junction held 2 bases outside the gene matches. CDR3 protein: CASSLGQGDVLTF. The CDR3 coding sequence is TGTGCCAGCAGCTTAGGACAGGGCGACGTCCTGACTTTC.

This clonotype was seen a handful of times. V gene TRBV9 combines with J gene TRBJ2-5; 10 nucleotides agree with TRBD1. CDR3 length: 17 amino acids. CDR1 and CDR2 (germline): SGDLS, YYNGEE. The ends lost 0 bases at V and 5 bases at J; junction bases unmatched: 10. CDR3 region: CASSVGFSGQGSETQYF. As DNA, the CDR3 is TGTGCCAGCAGCGTAGGTTTTTCGGGACAGGGGTCGGAGACCCAGTACTTC.

This clonotype has at least ten counts. The chain combines TRBV13 with TRBJ1-2; no clear D gene. CDR1 is PRHDT, CDR2 FYEKMQ, per germline (reference sequence). V gave up 3 bases and J gave up 6 bases, with 8 bases separating them. This CDR3 has 12 residues. The CDR3 reads CASSFRHDGYTF. CDR3 coding DNA: TGTGCCAGCAGCTTCCGCCATGATGGCTACACCTTC.

This clonotype showed up many times. The genes are TRBV20-1 and TRBJ2-4; 8 bases align to TRBD1. Per the germline V gene, CDR1 is DFQATT and CDR2 is SNEGSKA (reference sequence). The CDR3 contains 19 residues. J lost 0 bases, V lost 6 bases, and 19 bases had no gene match. The CDR3 coding sequence is TGCAGTGCAAACACCGCCGACAGGGGTCATACCTTAGCCAAAAACATTCAGTACTTC. This encodes CSANTADRGHTLAKNIQYF.

This clonotype was seen repeatedly, ten times or more. V usage is TRBV6-5 and J usage is TRBJ1-1, with unresolved D. This CDR3 is built from 12 residues. The V and J ends lost 6 bases and 11 bases respectively, with 16 bases between them. Germline V gives CDR1 MNHEY, CDR2 SVGAGI. In DNA, the CDR3 is TGTGCCAGCAGCTACGATAAGGTAGCGGCTTTCTTT. It translates to CASSYDKVAAFF.